What follows describes a single TCR beta chain. Its antigen is not identified. TCRdb's table, derived via immunoSEQ multiplex PCR, lists solely in-frame clones and lacks some. Of about 100,000 clones in the sample, 91% are singletons; the top ten hold 0.14% to 0.15%. This sample is drawn from a study of siplizumab effects on memory and regulatory T cells. This CDR3 is 17 amino acids long. V trimming: 1 base; J trimming: 9 bases; junction bases outside the gene matches: 13. CDR1 and CDR2 (germline): KGHSH, LQKENI. Study outcomes and limitations: Naive T cells seemed more diverse than memory cells and seemed major alloresponse contributors. A minor fraction of alloreactive clones, and no more, mapped to unstimulated subsets. Proliferating Tregs taken from siplizumab cultures were not shown to have a confirmed suppressive function. The study found that siplizumab significantly reduced alloreactive sequences traceable to unstimulated CD4+ memory cells.

The TCR sequence derives from a human donor in good health. V and J are TRBV18 and TRBJ2-1; 9 bases fit TRBD1. The sequenced sample consisted of CD4+ T cells sorted from blood. CDR3 loop: CASSPLDRDRVASEQFF. CDR3 coding DNA: TGTGCCAGCTCACCACTAGACCGGGACAGGGTTGCCTCTGAGCAGTTCTTC. Together with reference TRBV18 and TRBJ2-1, the CDR3 gives the full variable domain: NAGVMQNPRHLVRRRGQEARLRCSPMKGHSHVYWYRQLPEEGLKFMVYLQKENIIDESGMPKERFSAEFPKEGPSILRIQQVVRGDSAAYFCASSPLDRDRVASEQFFGPGTRLTVL.